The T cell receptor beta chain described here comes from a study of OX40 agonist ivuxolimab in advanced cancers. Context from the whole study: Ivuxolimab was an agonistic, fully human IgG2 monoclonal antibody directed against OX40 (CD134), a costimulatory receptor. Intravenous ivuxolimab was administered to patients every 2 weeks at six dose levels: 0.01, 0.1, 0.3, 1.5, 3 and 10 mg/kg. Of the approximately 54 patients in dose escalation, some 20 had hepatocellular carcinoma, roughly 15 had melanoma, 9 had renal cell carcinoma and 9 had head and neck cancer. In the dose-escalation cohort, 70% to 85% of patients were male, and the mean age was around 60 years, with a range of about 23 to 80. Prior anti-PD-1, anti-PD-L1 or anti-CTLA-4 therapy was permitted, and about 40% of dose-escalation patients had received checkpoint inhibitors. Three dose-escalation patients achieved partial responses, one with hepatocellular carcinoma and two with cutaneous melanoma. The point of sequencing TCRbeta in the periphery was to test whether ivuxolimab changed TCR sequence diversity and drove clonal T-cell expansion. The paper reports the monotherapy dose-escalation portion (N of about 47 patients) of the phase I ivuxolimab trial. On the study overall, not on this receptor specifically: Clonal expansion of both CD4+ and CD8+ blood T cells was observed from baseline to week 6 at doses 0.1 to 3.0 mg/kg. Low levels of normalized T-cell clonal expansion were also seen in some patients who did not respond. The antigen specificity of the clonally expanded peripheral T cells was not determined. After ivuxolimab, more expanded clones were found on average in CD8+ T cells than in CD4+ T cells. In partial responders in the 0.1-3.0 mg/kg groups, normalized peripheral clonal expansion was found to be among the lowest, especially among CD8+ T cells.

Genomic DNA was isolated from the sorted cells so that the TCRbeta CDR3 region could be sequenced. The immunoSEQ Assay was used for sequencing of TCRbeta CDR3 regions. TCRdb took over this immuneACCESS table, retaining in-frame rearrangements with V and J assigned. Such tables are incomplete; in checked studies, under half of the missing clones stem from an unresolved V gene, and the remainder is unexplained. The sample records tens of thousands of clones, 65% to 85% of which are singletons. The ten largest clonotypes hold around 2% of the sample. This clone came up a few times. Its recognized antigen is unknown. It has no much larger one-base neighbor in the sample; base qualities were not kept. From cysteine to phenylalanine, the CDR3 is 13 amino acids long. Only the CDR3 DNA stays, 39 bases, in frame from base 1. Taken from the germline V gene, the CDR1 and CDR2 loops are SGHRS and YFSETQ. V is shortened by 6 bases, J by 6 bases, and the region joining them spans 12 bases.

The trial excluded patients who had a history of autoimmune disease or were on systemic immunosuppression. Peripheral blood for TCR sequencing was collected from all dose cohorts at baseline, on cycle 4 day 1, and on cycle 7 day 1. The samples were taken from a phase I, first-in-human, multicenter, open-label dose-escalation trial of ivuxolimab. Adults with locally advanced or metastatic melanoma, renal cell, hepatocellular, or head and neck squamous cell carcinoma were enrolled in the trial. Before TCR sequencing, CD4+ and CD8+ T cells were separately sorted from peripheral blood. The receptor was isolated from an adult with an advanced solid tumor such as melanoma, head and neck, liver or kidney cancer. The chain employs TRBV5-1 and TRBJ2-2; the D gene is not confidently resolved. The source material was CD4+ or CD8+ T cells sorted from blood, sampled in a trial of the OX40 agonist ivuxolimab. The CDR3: CASKLAVAGELFF. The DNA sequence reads TGCGCCAGCAAGTTGGCGGTGGCCGGGGAGCTGTTTTTT.